This T cell receptor beta chain was sequenced for a study of T-cell memory formation after mild COVID-19. Study in general: Across donors, TCR clusters were largely donor specific. Broader study findings: Nothing confirmed that second-wave clones peaking on day 37 were specific for SARS-CoV-2. The study found balanced CD4/CD8 in clones contracting day 15 to 85 and a CD4+ lean in later expanders.

Turning to this clonotype: The antigen is unknown.

The CDR3 totals 13 residues. Germline V CDR1 and CDR2: SQVTM, ANQGSEA. The V gene end was trimmed by 4 bases and the J gene end by 5 bases; junction bases not matched to a gene: 7. Each CDR3 protein is one row after TCRdb ran MiXCR on the 5' RACE reads. The profile shows about 150,000 distinct CDR3 sequences, under 25% of them singletons. Sequencing was performed on PBMCs or a T cell subset sorted from them (not recorded which). This receptor was identified in an adult woman who had mild COVID-19 (a few samples of this study predate the infection). Cell type and time point are not known. The chain links TRBV29-1 to TRBJ1-1; TRBD1 agrees at 7 bases. CDR3 coding DNA: TGCAGCGTTGTCAGACAGGGCGGAACTGAAGCTTTCTTT. Residues: CSVVRQGGTEAFF.